The 8 T cell receptor beta chains in this list originate from one sample, sequenced in a study of blood T cell repertoires in COVID-19. The assay was immunoSEQ multiplex PCR, and TCRdb's table has in-frame clones only and misses some. The top ten clones hold about 6% of a sample with fewer than 60,000 clones, 85% to 90% of them seen once. The sequencing sample was made of peripheral blood. The receptor source for this set is a man in his fifties or sixties with acute or convalescent COVID-19.

The chain uses TRBV30 and TRBJ2-1, with D tentatively TRBD2 (5 bases). The CDR3 runs to 13 residues. Germline lookup yields CDR1 GTSNPN and CDR2 SVGIG (reference sequence). V was pared by 6 bases and J by 0 bases, with 9 bases between. CDR3 sequence (DNA): TGTGCCTGTCGACGGGACTCCTACAATGAGCAGTTCTTC. This gives the protein CACRRDSYNEQFF.

This clone came up once. The rearrangement uses TRBV5-1 and TRBJ2-3, with a tentative D call TRBD2 (5 bases). Deletions cut 4 bases from V and 0 bases from J, with 18 bases between. The CDR3 loop spans 17 amino acids. CDR1 SGHRS and CDR2 YFSETQ come from the germline V gene. CDR3: CASSLAGYGGSTDTQYF. The CDR3 DNA reads as TGCGCCAGCAGCCTTGCTGGGTATGGCGGGAGCACAGATACGCAGTATTTT.

The chain is built from TRBV14 and TRBJ1-1; TRBD1 is a possible D gene (6 bases). The CDR3 is 14 residues long. Germline V CDR1 and CDR2: SGHDN, FVKESK. Trimming cost V 2 bases and J 5 bases, with 12 bases left between them. In DNA, the CDR3 is TGTGCCAGCAGCCAAACAGGGTGGGGGACTGAAGCTTTCTTT. Translating it yields CASSQTGWGTEAFF. The full variable domain, in which reference TRBV14 and TRBJ1-1 provide the parts outside the CDR3, is EAGVTQFPSHSVIEKGQTVTLRCDPISGHDNLYWYRRVMGKEIKFLLHFVKESKQDESGMPNNRFLAERTGGTYSTLKVQPAELEDSGVYFCASSQTGWGTEAFFGQGTRLTVV.

In this sample, this clone turned up once. The chain combines TRBV28 with TRBJ1-5, with a weak D call TRBD1 (6 bases). V was clipped by 3 bases and J by 6 bases, with 18 bases between them. Looked up from germline, CDR1 is MDHEN and CDR2 is SYDVKM. This CDR3 has 16 amino acids. Here the CDR3 DNA reads TGTGCCAGCAGTTTTTCGTTTCAGGGGCCGTTTCAGCCCCAGCATTTT. Encoded protein: CASSFSFQGPFQPQHF.

The chain links TRBV19 to TRBJ2-3; TRBD2 matches at 15 bases. V lost 5 bases to trimming and J lost 2 bases; unmatched junction nucleotides: 11. The CDR3 totals 19 residues. Germline lookup yields CDR1 LNHDA and CDR2 SQIVND (reference sequence). The CDR3, as DNA: TGTGCCAGTAGTTACGCCCCGGGACTAGCGGGAGGAACCACAGATACGCAGTATTTT. This codes for CASSYAPGLAGGTTDTQYF.

This rearrangement joins TRBV27 to TRBJ2-7; 8 positions agree with TRBD1. V lost 6 bases, J lost 5 bases, and 12 bases stayed unmatched. This CDR3 is 15 amino acids long. The germline CDR1 and CDR2 sequences are MNHEY and SMNVEV (reference sequence). CDR3 sequence reads: CASSFLGTDRDEQYF. In DNA form, the CDR3 reads TGTGCCAGCAGCTTCCTGGGTACGGACAGGGACGAGCAGTACTTC.

The sample holds one count of this clone. V gene TRBV27 combines with J gene TRBJ1-4; D unresolved. V was clipped by 4 bases and J by 6 bases, with 9 bases between them. From germline, CDR1 is MNHEY and CDR2 SMNVEV (reference sequence). The CDR3 extends over 13 amino acids. The CDR3 protein is CASSSLRYEKLFF. The CDR3 nucleotides read TGTGCCAGCAGTTCCCTCCGGTATGAAAAACTGTTTTTT. The whole variable domain, remainder taken from reference TRBV27 and TRBJ1-4, is EAQVTQNPRYLITVTGKKLTVTCSQNMNHEYMSWYRQDPGLGLRQIYYSMNVEVTDKGDVPEGYKVSRKEKRNFPLILESPSPNQTSLYFCASSSLRYEKLFFGSGTQLSVL.

In this sample, this clone turned up once. The rearrangement joins TRBV2 to TRBJ2-7; 12 bases agree with TRBD1. The CDR3 runs 14 residues. Trimming at V came to 6 bases and at J to 6 bases, leaving 6 bases not matched to a gene. Per the germline V gene, CDR1 is SNHLY and CDR2 is FYNNEI. Here the CDR3 reads CASSAGTGGREQYF. DNA for the CDR3: TGTGCCAGCAGCGCCGGGACAGGGGGCCGCGAGCAGTACTTC.